Listed here is a single T cell receptor beta chain. Its antigen is still unknown. Once RNA had been extracted, it was reverse transcribed into cDNA to act as the sequencing template. TCRdb keeps only in-frame clones here, not all; method: immunoSEQ multiplex PCR. Of under 200,000 clones detected, less than 70% appear once; the ten largest clones hold 12% to 15%. This entry belongs to a study of CD8+ T cells in alopecia areata. Study summary: Each of the treated patients was given oral tofacitinib, 5 to 10 mg twice daily, for moderate-to-severe alopecia areata.

Treatment meaning: oral pan-JAK inhibitor, 5-10 mg twice daily. General observations from the study: Shared TCR sequences were less clear between patients than in mice, possibly partly from HLA diversity. With one nonresponder, baseline CD8+ expansion's link to response remains uncertain. Among the top 100, expanded CD8+ clones, as well as scalp clonality, were significantly decreased by tofacitinib.

The trim removed 3 bases at V and 5 bases at J, leaving 7 bases unmatched. Germline V gives CDR1 SGHNT, CDR2 YYREEE (reference sequence). The CDR3 contains 14 residues. Sequences were derived from CD4+ T cells sorted from blood, sampled at week 24, from a patient treated with tofacitinib. The sequence was collected from a human donor with alopecia areata. V gene TRBV5-4 combines with J gene TRBJ1-1; 7 positions match TRBD1. CDR3 residues: CASSWATGRTEAFF. In DNA form, the CDR3 reads TGTGCCAGCAGCTGGGCGACAGGGAGAACTGAAGCTTTCTTT.